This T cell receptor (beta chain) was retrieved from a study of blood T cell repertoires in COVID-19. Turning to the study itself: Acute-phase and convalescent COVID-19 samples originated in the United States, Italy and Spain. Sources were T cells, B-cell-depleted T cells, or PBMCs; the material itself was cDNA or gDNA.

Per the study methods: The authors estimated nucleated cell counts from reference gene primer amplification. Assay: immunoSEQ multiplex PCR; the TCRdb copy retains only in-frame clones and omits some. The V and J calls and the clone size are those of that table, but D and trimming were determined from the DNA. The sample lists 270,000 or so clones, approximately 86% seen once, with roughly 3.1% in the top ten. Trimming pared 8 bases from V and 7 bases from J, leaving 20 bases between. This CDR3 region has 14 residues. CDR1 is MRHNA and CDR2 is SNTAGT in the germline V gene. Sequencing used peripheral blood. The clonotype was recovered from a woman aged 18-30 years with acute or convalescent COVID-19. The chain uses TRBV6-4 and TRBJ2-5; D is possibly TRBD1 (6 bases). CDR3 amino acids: CASSEDRRFGTQYF. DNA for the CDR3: TGTGCCAGCTCCGAGGACAGACGGTTTGGGACCCAGTACTTC.